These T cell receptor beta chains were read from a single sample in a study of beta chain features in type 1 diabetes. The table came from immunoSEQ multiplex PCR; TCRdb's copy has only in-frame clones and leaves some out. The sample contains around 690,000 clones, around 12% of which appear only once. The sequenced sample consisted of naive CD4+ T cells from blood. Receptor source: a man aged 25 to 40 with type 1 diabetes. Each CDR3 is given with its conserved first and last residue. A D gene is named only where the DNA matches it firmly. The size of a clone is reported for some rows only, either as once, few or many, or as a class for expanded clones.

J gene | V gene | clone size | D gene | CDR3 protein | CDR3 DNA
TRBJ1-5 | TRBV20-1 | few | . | CSAGEGSSQHF | TGCAGTGCTGGAGAAGGGAGCTCCCAGCATTTT
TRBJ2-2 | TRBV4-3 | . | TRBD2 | CASSQDRGDTGELFF | TGCGCCAGCAGCCAAGATCGGGGGGACACCGGGGAGCTGTTTTTT
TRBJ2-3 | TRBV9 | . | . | CASSVSGSTDTQYF | TGTGCCAGCAGCGTGTCCGGGAGCACAGATACGCAGTATTTT
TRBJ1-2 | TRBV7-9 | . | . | CASSPVEVDGYTF | TGTGCCAGCAGCCCGGTCGAGGTGGATGGCTACACCTTC
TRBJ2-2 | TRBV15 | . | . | CATIQGRKTGELFF | TGTGCCACTATCCAGGGGAGGAAGACCGGGGAGCTGTTTTTT
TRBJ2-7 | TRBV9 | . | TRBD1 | CASSVQTGAHEQYF | TGTGCCAGCAGCGTACAGACAGGGGCCCACGAGCAGTACTTC
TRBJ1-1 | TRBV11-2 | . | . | CASSFHTEAFF | TGTGCCAGCAGCTTCCACACTGAAGCTTTCTTT
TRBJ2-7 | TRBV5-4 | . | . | CASSLEAEQYF | TGTGCCAGCAGCTTGGAGGCCGAGCAGTACTTC
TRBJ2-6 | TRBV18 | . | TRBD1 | CASSPDRAGANVLTF | TGTGCCAGCTCACCAGACAGGGCTGGGGCCAACGTCCTGACTTTC
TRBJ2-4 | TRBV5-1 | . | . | CASSQEWGNIQYF | TGCGCCAGCAGCCAGGAGTGGGGAAACATTCAGTACTTC
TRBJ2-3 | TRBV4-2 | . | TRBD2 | CASSPNPSGGSTDTQYF | TGTGCCAGCAGCCCTAATCCTAGCGGGGGAAGCACAGATACGCAGTATTTT
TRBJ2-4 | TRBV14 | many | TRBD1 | CASSQTGIAKNIQYF | TGTGCCAGCAGCCAGACAGGGATAGCCAAAAACATTCAGTACTTC
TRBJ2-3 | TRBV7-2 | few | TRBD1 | CASSGTVYTQYF | TGTGCCAGCAGTGGGACAGTTTATACGCAGTATTTT
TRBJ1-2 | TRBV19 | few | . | CASTGGETLRYTF | TGTGCCAGTACGGGGGGAGAAACCCTCAGGTACACCTTC
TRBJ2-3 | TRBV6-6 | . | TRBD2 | CASSYSAGESTDTQYF | TGTGCCAGCAGTTACTCGGCGGGAGAAAGCACAGATACGCAGTATTTT
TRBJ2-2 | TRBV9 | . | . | CASSVAWETEPSNTGELFF | TGTGCCAGCAGCGTAGCTTGGGAGACAGAGCCCTCGAACACCGGGGAGCTGTTTTTT
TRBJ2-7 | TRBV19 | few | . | CATGTPAYEQYF | TGTGCCACCGGGACGCCGGCCTACGAGCAGTACTTC
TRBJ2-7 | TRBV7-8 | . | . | CASSLAVAGAPGEQYF | TGTGCCAGCAGCTTAGCTGTGGCAGGGGCACCTGGCGAGCAGTACTTC
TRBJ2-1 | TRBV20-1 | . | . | CSARHNFEQFF | TGCAGTGCCCGTCATAATTTTGAGCAGTTCTTC
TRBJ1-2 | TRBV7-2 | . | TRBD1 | CASSLQGVRGYTF | TGTGCCAGCAGCCTACAGGGGGTTAGAGGCTACACCTTC
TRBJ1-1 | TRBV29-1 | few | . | CSVRTRSEAFF | TGCAGCGTTCGCACCAGGAGTGAGGCTTTCTTT
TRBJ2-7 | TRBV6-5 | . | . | CASSYGGARNEQYF | TGTGCCAGCAGTTACGGGGGTGCGAGAAACGAGCAGTACTTC
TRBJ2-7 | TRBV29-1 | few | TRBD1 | CSVGGQHPSSYEQYF | TGCAGCGTTGGGGGACAGCACCCAAGCTCCTACGAGCAGTACTTC
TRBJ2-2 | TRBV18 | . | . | CASSHGRHTNTGELFF | TGTGCCAGCTCCCATGGCAGACACACGAACACCGGGGAGCTGTTTTTT
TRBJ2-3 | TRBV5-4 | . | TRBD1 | CASSPPPGGKTDTQYF | TGTGCCAGCAGTCCCCCCCCAGGGGGCAAGACAGATACGCAGTATTTT
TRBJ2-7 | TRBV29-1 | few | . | CSGGVSYEQYF | TGCAGCGGTGGAGTCTCCTACGAGCAGTACTTC
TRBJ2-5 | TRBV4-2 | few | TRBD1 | CASSLAGTDRQETQYF | TGTGCCAGCAGCCTTGCCGGGACAGACCGCCAAGAGACCCAGTACTTC
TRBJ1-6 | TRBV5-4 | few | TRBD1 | CASSYWTGAQNSPLHF | TGTGCCAGCAGCTACTGGACAGGGGCCCAAAATTCACCCCTCCACTTT
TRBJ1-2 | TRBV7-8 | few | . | CASSLSGAYGYTF | TGTGCCAGCAGCTTATCGGGGGCTTATGGCTACACCTTC